The clone carrying this T cell receptor (beta chain) was seen repeatedly, ten times or more. This specimen belongs to a study of spatial heterogeneity in lung cancer. Time point noted: sample taken at primary tumor resection. Tumor, nontumor lung or frozen PBMC supplied whole RNA that was sequenced unsorted. TCRdb re-called the 5' RACE reads through MiXCR, storing one row per CDR3 protein. The sample lists fewer than 45,000 distinct CDR3 sequences; 6% to 7.5% were seen once. CDR3 length: 12 amino acids. The germline V and J ends were trimmed by 4 bases and 8 bases, with 11 bases remaining between them. Germline V lookup: CDR1 SQVTM, CDR2 ANQGSEA.

This specimen consisted of PBMCs, obtained at surgery. The receptor's source is a female donor with early-stage non-small cell lung cancer. This rearrangement joins TRBV29-1 to TRBJ1-4, with D hard to call. CDR3: CSVAQSREKLFF. The CDR3 DNA is TGCAGCGTTGCCCAGAGTAGGGAAAAACTGTTTTTT.